This entry lists 8 T cell receptor beta chains sequenced from one sample in a study of cytomegalovirus exposure and HLA in healthy donors. The PCR made use of 60 Vbeta and 13 Jbeta primers. Sequencing used immunoSEQ multiplex PCR; TCRdb keeps in-frame clones, though not all of them. This sample has around 220,000 clones, with approximately 80% found just once. Sample: PBMCs. Source of these receptors: a middle-aged man in good health and CMV-seronegative.

The rearrangement uses TRBV27 and TRBJ2-1; the match to TRBD1 covers 8 bases. Germline CDR1 and CDR2: MNHEY and SMNVEV (reference sequence). This CDR3 is 15 amino acids long. With 4 bases clipped from V and 8 bases from J, the junction kept 10 bases outside the gene matches. CDR3 loop: CASSSPGQVVDEQFF. Written as DNA, the CDR3 is TGTGCCAGCAGTTCCCCGGGACAGGTCGTGGATGAGCAGTTCTTC.

The V and J genes are TRBV2 and TRBJ2-1; 8 positions agree with TRBD2. The V and J ends lost 4 bases and 0 bases, in that order; junction bases with no gene match: 2. The CDR3 runs to 15 residues. Germline V CDR1 and CDR2: SNHLY, FYNNEI. The CDR3 sequence: CASSVGRGSYNEQFF. The CDR3 nucleotides read TGTGCCAGCAGTGTCGGGAGGGGCTCCTACAATGAGCAGTTCTTC. Filled out from reference TRBV2 and TRBJ2-1, the complete variable domain reads EPEVTQTPSHQVTQMGQEVILRCVPISNHLYFYWYRQILGQKVEFLVSFYNNEISEKSEIFDDQFSVERPDGSNFTLKIRSTKLEDSAMYFCASSVGRGSYNEQFFGPGTRLTVL.

This clone was observed a few times. The chain links TRBV11-2 to TRBJ1-1; maybe TRBD1 (6 bases). CDR3 size: 13 residues. CDR1 is SGHAT and CDR2 is FQNNGV in the germline V gene. Trimming pared 3 bases from V and 5 bases from J, leaving 10 bases between. The CDR3 is CASSLDTGTEAFF. The CDR3 DNA reads as TGTGCCAGCAGCTTGGATACAGGGACTGAAGCTTTCTTT.

The rearrangement uses TRBV6-1 and TRBJ2-2; 12 nucleotides align to TRBD2. Germline V gene lookup returns CDR1 MNHNS and CDR2 SASEGT. With 4 bases clipped from V and 4 bases from J, the junction kept 10 bases outside the gene matches. The CDR3 consists of 18 residues. The CDR3 sequence is CASSGRLAGDWGTGELFF. The CDR3 DNA is TGTGCCAGCAGTGGGAGACTAGCGGGAGACTGGGGCACCGGGGAGCTGTTTTTT.

The V gene is TRBV20-1, the J gene TRBJ2-7; no reliable D call. Germline V gene lookup returns CDR1 DFQATT and CDR2 SNEGSKA (reference sequence). V lost 5 bases and J 2 bases, leaving 4 bases between the germline ends. The CDR3 length is 10 residues. CDR3 region: CSAFTYEQYF. CDR3 nucleotide sequence: TGCAGTGCTTTTACCTACGAGCAGTACTTC.

The V gene is TRBV2, the J gene TRBJ1-1; a possible D gene is TRBD1 (5 bases). Germline CDR1 and CDR2: SNHLY and FYNNEI. Trimming took off 7 bases at V and 1 base at J, with 16 bases between the two ends. CDR3 length: 15 amino acids. CDR3 loop: CASNIFGQGNTEAFF. CDR3 nucleotide sequence: TGTGCCAGCAATATTTTTGGGCAGGGGAACACTGAAGCTTTCTTT.

This clone was picked up one time. This CDR3 reads CAISHYRGLTSTDTQYF. CDR3 in DNA: TGTGCCATCAGCCATTACAGGGGACTCACTAGCACAGATACGCAGTATTTT. The V and J genes are TRBV10-3 and TRBJ2-3; D is perhaps TRBD1 (7 bases). The CDR3 has 17 residues. V dropped 6 bases and J dropped 0 bases, with 19 bases sitting between them. CDR1 and CDR2 from the germline V gene are ENHRY and SYGVKD.

The genes are TRBV7-9 and TRBJ2-3; 9 bases are shared with TRBD2. This CDR3 has 18 amino acids. The junction had 20 bases not matched to a gene; V was cut back by 5 bases and J by 8 bases. From germline, CDR1 is SEHNR and CDR2 FQNEAQ (reference sequence). The CDR3 DNA follows: TGTGCCAGCAGCCCGCGGAGGGGGGCTAGCGGGGCCTACGGTACGCAGTATTTT. Translation gives CASSPRRGASGAYGTQYF.